This T cell receptor (beta chain) was identified in a study of post-analysis software for immune sequencing data. In regard to this clonotype: Its antigen remains unidentified.

Prepared libraries of TCR beta cDNA carried unique molecular identifiers. The yield from around 1 to 10 million T cells was 500,000 or so cDNA molecules in total. From the PCR reads, TCRdb called clonotypes with MiXCR, one entry per CDR3 protein. Of 740,000 or so distinct CDR3 sequences in the sample, roughly 50% were seen once. The CDR3 totals 14 residues. With 4 bases removed from V and 2 bases from J, the gap between germline ends came to 12 bases. Germline V gene data show CDR1 as SGHTA and CDR2 as FQGTGA. Study-level findings and limits: Diversity measured as normalized Chao1 was significantly lower in multiple sclerosis patients than in controls. F measure showed strong co-clustering of same-batch samples. TRBV5-6, TRBV5-1 and TRBV20-1 belonged to a set of roughly 5 TRBV segments that were more frequent in patients than controls.

The sequenced material came from blood. The chain is built from TRBV7-3 and TRBJ2-7; D could derive from TRBD1 or TRBD2 (5 bases each). The origin of this receptor is a girl aged 5 to 17 with multiple sclerosis. CDR3 loop: CASSSGPEAYEQYF. As DNA, the CDR3 is TGTGCCAGCAGCTCGGGACCGGAGGCCTACGAGCAGTACTTC.